The 9 T cell receptor beta chains in this list originate from one sample, sequenced in a study of T-cell reconstitution after alpha-beta-depleted transplantation in children. The TCRbeta library incorporated unique molecular identifiers. Via MiXCR, TCRdb re-called the PCR reads, giving one row per CDR3 protein. The sample consists of about 610,000 distinct CDR3 sequences, roughly 10% of them appearing once. The specimen was PBMCs from the stem cell graft donor, collected from the stem cell graft. Every receptor here comes from a human donor who donated a stem cell graft to a child with acute myeloid leukemia.

This chain uses TRBV20-1 with TRBJ1-1; 8 nucleotides line up with TRBD1. The CDR3 loop spans 14 amino acids. Germline V gene lookup returns CDR1 DFQATT and CDR2 SNEGSKA (reference sequence). With V trimmed by 3 bases and J by 3 bases, 6 bases remained unmatched. CDR3: CSARKTGVYTEAFF. The CDR3 bases are TGCAGTGCTAGGAAGACAGGGGTTTACACTGAAGCTTTCTTT.

This clonotype came up many times. The rearrangement joins TRBV7-8 to TRBJ2-1; D ambiguous. CDR1 is SGHVS and CDR2 is FQNEAQ in the germline V gene. The V and J ends lost 5 bases and 5 bases respectively, with 13 bases between them. CDR3 length: 14 residues. The CDR3 is CASSPIGGNNEQFF. CDR3 in DNA: TGTGCCAGCAGCCCGATAGGTGGGAACAATGAGCAGTTCTTC.

This clonotype was observed a few times. The chain is built from TRBV6-1 and TRBJ2-3, with TRBD1 matching 10 bases. The germline V gene encodes CDR1 MNHNS and CDR2 SASEGT. The length of the CDR3 is 14 residues. Trimming cost V 10 bases and J 4 bases; bases outside gene matches: 8. The CDR3 DNA sequence: TGTGCCACCCTTGACAGGGGGCGGGCAGATACGCAGTATTTT. Translation gives CATLDRGRADTQYF.

This clonotype occurred many times. The chain uses TRBV29-1 and TRBJ2-3; 8 positions match TRBD2. The CDR3 has 13 residues. The germline gives CDR1 SQVTM, CDR2 ANQGSEA. V gave up 4 bases and J gave up 4 bases; unmatched junction bases: 4. The DNA for the CDR3 is TGCAGCGTTGCCCGGGGGGGCTCAGATACGCAGTATTTT. This translates into CSVARGGSDTQYF.

The chain carries TRBV7-6 and TRBJ2-7; 8 nucleotides align to TRBD2. Germline assignment: CDR1 SGHVS and CDR2 FNYEAQ. V trimming: 1 base; J trimming: 2 bases; junction bases outside the gene matches: 10. The CDR3 is 17 residues long. The DNA for the CDR3 is TGTGCCAGCAGCTTAGAGGTAGCGGGGACCCAGGCCTACGAGCAGTACTTC. It is translated as CASSLEVAGTQAYEQYF.

The gene calls are TRBV10-3 and TRBJ2-2; the D gene is possibly TRBD2 (6 bases). This CDR3 comprises 14 residues. Looked up from germline, CDR1 is ENHRY and CDR2 is SYGVKD. Trimming shortened V by 7 bases and J by 6 bases, and 15 bases separated the two germline ends. For the CDR3, the DNA is TGTGCCATCAAGACTAGGGTAGAAGCCGGGGAGCTGTTTTTT. This codes for CAIKTRVEAGELFF.

The sample holds a few counts of this clonotype. The V and J genes are TRBV7-3 and TRBJ2-7; 12 bases align to TRBD2. The junction had 16 bases not matched to a gene; V was cut back by 5 bases and J by 2 bases. CDR1 SGHTA and CDR2 FQGTGA come from the germline V gene. This CDR3 region has 19 residues. CDR3 sequence: CASSPTGLAGGYDTYEQYF. The CDR3 nucleotides read TGTGCCAGCAGCCCAACTGGTCTAGCGGGAGGGTATGATACCTACGAGCAGTACTTC.

This rearrangement joins TRBV2 to TRBJ2-7; 8 positions match TRBD1. This CDR3 spans 13 amino acids. The germline gives CDR1 SNHLY, CDR2 FYNNEI. CDR3 sequence (DNA): TGTGCTACCGGGACAGGTACCATTCACGAGCAGTACTTC. The encoded protein is CATGTGTIHEQYF.

This clonotype was counted ten times or more. This rearrangement joins TRBV6-5 to TRBJ1-5; D gene unclear. The ends were cut back, 2 bases at V and 6 bases at J, with 8 bases in the middle. The CDR3 is 13 residues long. Germline values: CDR1 MNHEY, CDR2 SVGAGI. CDR3: CASSYDARQPQHF. The CDR3 nucleotides read TGTGCCAGCAGTTACGACGCTCGTCAGCCCCAGCATTTT.